This T cell receptor beta chain was observed in a study of spatial heterogeneity in lung cancer. The CDR3 spans 12 residues. V was pared by 0 bases and J by 13 bases, with 10 bases between. Per the germline V gene, CDR1 is DFQATT and CDR2 is SNEGSKA (reference sequence). This clonotype was recorded at least ten times. Via MiXCR, TCRdb re-called the 5' RACE reads, giving one row per CDR3 protein. The data contain 20,000 to 25,000 distinct CDR3 sequences, 4.6% of them seen just once; the ten biggest clones take up 6.5% to 8.5%. Noted time point: sample taken at primary tumor resection. This receptor was taken from a male donor with early-stage non-small cell lung cancer. Specimen: PBMCs, collected at surgery. V and J are TRBV20-1 and TRBJ1-6, with a weak D call TRBD1 (5 bases). The CDR3 DNA reads TGCAGTGCTAGAGAGGGGGTGGCGCCCCTCCACTTT. Translating gives CSAREGVAPLHF.